The entry below gives a single T cell receptor beta chain sequence along with its context. The CDR3 loop spans 11 amino acids. Deletions cut 2 bases from V and 6 bases from J, with 5 bases between. The source of the sample is a study of blood T cell repertoires in COVID-19. As for the study in general: Samples of COVID-19 (acute and convalescent) were obtained from the United States, Italy and Spain.

In Cohort 3, a recovered donor had either two negative PCRs, clearance, or symptom resolution. Using immunoSEQ multiplex PCR, the repertoire was profiled, and TCRdb retains in-frame clones only, with some absent. This sample has over 250,000 clones; 80% to 95% occur once, and the top ten carry 0.9% to 1.2%. The rearrangement joins TRBV12-3 or TRBV12-4 to TRBJ2-7; perhaps TRBD1 as D (5 bases). The sample was PBMCs or T cells enriched from blood (not recorded which). The clonotype was recovered from a young woman who had recovered from COVID-19. The DNA for the CDR3 is TGTGCCAGCAGTTTAAGGGGCGAGCAGTACTTC. This encodes CASSLRGEQYF.